This TCR beta chain was documented in a study of T cell repertoires in cytomegalovirus infection. Regarding the study as a whole: Pooled public TCR beta family frequency picked out CMV carriers with the relevant HLA.

This clonotype is labeled as medium-sized. The antigen remains unidentified. The germline V gene encodes CDR1 MDHEN and CDR2 SYDVKM. CDR3 length: 13 amino acids. V was pared by 7 bases and J by 4 bases, with 12 bases between. TCRdb reprocessed the reads with MiXCR, giving one entry per CDR3 protein. The data contain roughly 45,000 distinct CDR3 sequences, 20% to 25% of them singletons. The rearrangement joins TRBV28 to TRBJ2-3, with D unresolved. This receptor was identified in a human donor in good health (CMV status not recorded). Some clones in this sample may be carry-over from other donors' samples. Sequencing input: PBMCs, sequenced either directly or after in vitro stimulation (not recorded which). CDR3 amino acids: CASIRRDADTQYF. The CDR3 DNA reads as TGTGCCAGCATCCGACGTGACGCAGATACGCAGTATTTT. Supplemented by reference TRBV28 and TRBJ2-3, the full variable domain reads DVKVTQSSRYLVKRTGEKVFLECVQDMDHENMFWYRQDPGLGLRLIYFSYDVKMKEKGDIPEGYSVSREKKERFSLILESASTNQTSMYLCASIRRDADTQYFGPGTRLTVL.